The source of this T cell receptor beta chain is a study of T cell repertoires in cytomegalovirus infection (dated by TCRdb to between 2019 and 2020). About the full investigation: The peptide stimulations were aimed at well-studied HLA-B-restricted epitopes as well as recently identified HLA-C-restricted CMV epitopes, whose presentation resists viral immunomodulation. The HLA type of each donor mattered for the analysis, because public TCR beta signatures pointed to carriage of CMV infection along with the matching HLA type.

In this sample, this clonotype turned up a few times. There is no known antigen for this receptor. One base away there is no much larger clone; base qualities are not given. Sequencing was carried out with an Illumina HiSeq 1500. TCRdb trimmed the raw reads at Q25, called clones with MiXCR and kept productive beta chains. Rows are combined by CDR3 protein, so each entry shows the most common genes and DNA. The sample data list some 800,000 distinct CDR3 sequences, and 25% to 30% of these were observed just once. 10% to 15% of the sample is in the top ten clones. The investigation overall reported the following: The ex vivo response was dominated by HLA-C-restricted CMV-specific TCR beta clonotypes, which also provided the single most frequent clonotype in two of eight donors. Carriers of CMV infection plus the relevant HLA type were discriminated by the cumulative frequency of public TCR beta family members in the study cohort and in an independent 352-donor cohort.

Its CDR3 holds 14 amino acids, cysteine through phenylalanine. The entry retains the CDR3 DNA only, 42 bases that are in frame from base 1. The germline V gene encodes CDR1 MDHEN and CDR2 SYDVKM. Cut back by 3 bases and 8 bases, the V and J ends lie 13 bases apart. The treatment or condition label here, explained by the study, means: in vitro stimulation with specific CMV peptide epitopes to enrich CMV-specific T cells. This receptor was taken from a human donor in good health (CMV status not recorded). Some clones in this sample may be carry-over from other donors' samples. The chain is assembled from TRBV28 and TRBJ1-4; the D gene is possibly TRBD1, with 5 bases matching. Sequencing used cultured CD8+ T cells from PBMCs, obtained from culture after CMV antigen stimulation. The CDR3 sequence is CASSLVRWGEKLFF. The sequence in DNA is TGTGCCAGCAGTTTGGTACGCTGGGGGGAAAAACTGTTTTTT.